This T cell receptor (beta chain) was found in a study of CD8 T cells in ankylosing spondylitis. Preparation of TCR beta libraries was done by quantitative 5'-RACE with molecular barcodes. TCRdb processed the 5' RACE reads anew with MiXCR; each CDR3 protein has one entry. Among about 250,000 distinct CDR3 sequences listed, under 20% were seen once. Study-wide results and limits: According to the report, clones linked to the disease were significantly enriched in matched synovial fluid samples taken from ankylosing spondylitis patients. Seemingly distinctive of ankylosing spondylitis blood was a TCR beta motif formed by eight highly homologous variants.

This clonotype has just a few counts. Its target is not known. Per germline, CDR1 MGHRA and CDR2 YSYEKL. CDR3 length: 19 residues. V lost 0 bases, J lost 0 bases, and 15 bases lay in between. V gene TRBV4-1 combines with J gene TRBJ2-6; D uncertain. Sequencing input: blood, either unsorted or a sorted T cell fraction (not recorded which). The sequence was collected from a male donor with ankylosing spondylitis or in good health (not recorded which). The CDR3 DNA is TGCGCCAGCAGCCAAGATTCGGCGGACCTTAGCTCTGGGGCCAACGTCCTGACTTTC. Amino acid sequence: CASSQDSADLSSGANVLTF.